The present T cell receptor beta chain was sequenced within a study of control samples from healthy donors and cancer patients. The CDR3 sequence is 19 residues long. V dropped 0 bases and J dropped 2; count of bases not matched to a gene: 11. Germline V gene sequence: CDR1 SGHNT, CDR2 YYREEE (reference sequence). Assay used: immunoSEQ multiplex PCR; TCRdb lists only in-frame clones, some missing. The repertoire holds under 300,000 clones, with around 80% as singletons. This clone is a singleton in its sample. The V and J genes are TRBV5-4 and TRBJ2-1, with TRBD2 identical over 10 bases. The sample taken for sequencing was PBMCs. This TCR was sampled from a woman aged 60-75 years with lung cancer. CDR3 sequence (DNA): TGTGCCAGCAGCTTGGTGGCTAGCGGGGGCCTAAACCCCTACAATGAGCAGTTCTTC. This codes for CASSLVASGGLNPYNEQFF.